The clone carrying this TCR beta chain has a single count. Its antigen remains unidentified. These data come from a study of a mutant IDH1 vaccine in newly diagnosed glioma. Germline V CDR1 and CDR2: SNHLY, FYNNEI. After removal of 4 bases from V and 2 bases from J, the junction contained 3 bases not matched to a gene. The CDR3 has 14 amino acids. Time point denoted: week 5, during vaccination. Every vaccine dose comprised 300 ug of mutant IDH1 20-mer peptide plus topical imiquimod. The donor cohort comprised cases of new WHO grade 3 or 4 IDH1-mutant, ATRX-lost astrocytoma. The method was immunoSEQ multiplex PCR; TCRdb's version includes in-frame clones alone and lacks a portion of them. This sample has some 42,000 clones, with around 85% found just once.

Sequenced material: PBMCs, taken from a glioma patient whose treatment included an IDH1 peptide vaccine. The receptor was isolated from a man aged 35 to 55 with glioma. The chain couples TRBV2 to TRBJ1-2, with TRBD1 matching 8 bases. CDR3 loop: CASSVDRANYGYTF. The CDR3 DNA reads as TGTGCCAGCAGTGTGGACAGGGCCAACTATGGCTACACCTTC.